The 2 T cell receptor beta chains in this list originate from one sample, sequenced in a study of metastatic and nonmetastatic thyroid tumors (TCRdb year 2020). Libraries were prepared through PCR. TCRdb names Illumina HiSeq 4000 as the instrument used. TCRdb itself trimmed the public reads at Q25 with fastp, ran MiXCR and retained productive beta chains. Recorded for this sample are about 17,000 clones; 20% to 25% of them occurred a single time. The ten biggest clones cover 21% of the sample. No treatment had been received by any patient before thyroid surgery. Sequencing was carried out using adjacent normal tissue. The receptors originated from a female donor with papillary thyroid cancer or a benign thyroid nodule (not recorded which). Some clones in this sample may be carry-over from other donors' samples.

The V gene is TRBV20-1, the J gene TRBJ2-7; 10 bases line up with TRBD2. Germline values: CDR1 DFQATT, CDR2 SNEGSKA (reference sequence). Losses at the gene ends were 5 bases for V and 7 bases for J; bases not matched to a gene: 14. The CDR3 spans 15 residues. For the CDR3, the DNA is TGCAGTGCTCCCGAGGTTCTAGCGGGAGTATTTGAGCAGTACTTC. It encodes CSAPEVLAGVFEQYF.

J is TRBJ1-4 and V is TRBV11-2; D uncertain. CDR3 length equals 14 residues. Deletions cut 3 bases from V and 8 bases from J, with 13 bases between. Germline-derived CDR1 and CDR2 are SGHAT and FQNNGV. The CDR3 sequence: CASSFRGLGEKLFF. The CDR3 DNA follows: TGTGCCAGCAGCTTCAGAGGGCTGGGGGAAAAACTGTTTTTT.